Sequencing of this T cell receptor beta chain was carried out in a study of CD8 T cells in ankylosing spondylitis. TCRdb re-analysed the 5' RACE reads in MiXCR, keeping a single row per CDR3 protein. Among some 270,000 distinct CDR3 sequences listed, roughly 32% were seen once. This clonotype was counted only a few times. V shed 4 bases, J shed 5 bases, and the junction held 8 bases outside the gene matches. CDR3 length: 17 residues. CDR1 is SEHNR and CDR2 is FQNEAQ in the germline V gene (reference sequence). Input material: blood, either unsorted or a sorted T cell fraction (not recorded which). This receptor was obtained from a male donor with ankylosing spondylitis or in good health (not recorded which). The J gene is TRBJ1-4, the V gene TRBV7-9; 12 nucleotides align to TRBD1. CDR3: CASSSPGQGAYNEKLFF. The CDR3 nucleotides are TGTGCCAGCAGCTCTCCGGGACAGGGGGCCTACAATGAAAAACTGTTTTTT. The whole variable domain, remainder taken from reference TRBV7-9 and TRBJ1-4, is DTGVSQNPRHKITKRGQNVTFRCDPISEHNRLYWYRQTLGQGPEFLTYFQNEAQLEKSRLLSDRFSAERPKGSFSTLEIQRTEQGDSAMYLCASSSPGQGAYNEKLFFGSGTQLSVL.